The sample holds many counts of the clone carrying this T cell receptor (beta chain). Its target is unknown. Amplification of TCR beta CDR3 regions used RNA as the template. The TCR CDR3 was amplified in a first-round RT-PCR using the HTBI primer set. TCRdb reprocessed the multiplex PCR reads with MiXCR, giving one entry per CDR3 protein. Among about 640,000 distinct CDR3 sequences listed, more than 12% were seen once. Ophthalmopathy patients all had a Clinical Activity Score of at least 3, a NOSPECS grade of at least 4 and disease under 3 months old. This entry is derived from a study of T cells in Graves' hyperthyroidism and ophthalmopathy. General study points: Peripheral blood also featured most of the thyroid clonotypes expanded above 0.001. Onset of ophthalmopathy came a median approximately 6.9 months after the model predicted it.

The clonotype originates from a woman aged 45 to 65 with Graves' ophthalmopathy. The sample taken for sequencing was blood.

The CDR3 loop reads CASSFGQGDMSNQPQHF. Here the CDR3 DNA reads TGTGCCAGCAGTTTCGGGCAGGGGGATATGAGCAATCAGCCCCAGCATTTT. The chain couples TRBV12-3 or TRBV12-4 to TRBJ1-5; 7 bases match TRBD1. The trim removed 3 bases at V and 1 base at J, leaving 9 bases unmatched. The CDR3 has 17 amino acids.